The clone carrying this TCR beta chain was recorded many times. Its antigen remains unidentified. Every TCR cDNA molecule bore its own unique molecular identifier. TCRdb analysed the 5' RACE reads with MiXCR anew, one entry per CDR3 protein. The sample has about 110,000 distinct CDR3 sequences, roughly 10% seen once. Time point defined: blood at routine non-recurrence follow-up after resection. In each case, whole RNA from tumor, nontumor lung or frozen PBMC was sequenced unsorted. These data originate in a study of spatial heterogeneity in lung cancer. Study-level results: More often at tumor resection than at routine follow-up, ubiquitous expanded tumor TCRs were detected in the blood.

Germline V CDR1 and CDR2: KGHSH, LQKENI. The J segment lost 5 bases and the V segment lost 2 bases, leaving 5 bases of the junction unmatched. The CDR3 is 14 residues long. Sequencing used PBMCs, obtained at follow-up. The J gene is TRBJ2-7, the V gene TRBV18, with 8 bases lining up with TRBD1. The receptor comes from a female donor with early-stage non-small cell lung cancer. The CDR3 loop reads CASSPGQGVNEQYV. The CDR3 DNA reads as TGTGCCAGCTCACCAGGACAGGGAGTAAACGAGCAGTACGTC.